These T cell receptor beta chains were read from a single sample in a study of regulatory T cells in long-lasting Graves disease. TCRdb itself ran the multiplex PCR reads through MiXCR, one entry per CDR3 protein. In the table there are 350,000 to 500,000 distinct CDR3 sequences, roughly a fifth of which are singletons. The sample in question was peripheral blood mononuclear cells (PBMCs), obtained when the disease was refractory, from a patient treated with antithyroid drugs. Every receptor here comes from a female donor with Graves disease. Both conserved end residues are part of each CDR3. A D gene is named only where the DNA matches it firmly. Not every row has a clone size; where given, it reads once, few, many or a size class.

v_call: TRBV28; j_call: TRBJ2-7; clone_size: .; d_call: TRBD2; cdr3_nt: TGTGCCAGCAGCCGATATACTAGCGGTCCGGGGGAGCAGTACTTC; cdr3_aa: CASSRYTSGPGEQYF
v_call: TRBV5-1; j_call: TRBJ2-7; clone_size: few; d_call: .; cdr3_nt: TGCGCCAGCAGCGCCGGAGCAGGGACCTACGAGCAGTACTTC; cdr3_aa: CASSAGAGTYEQYF
v_call: TRBV5-1; j_call: TRBJ2-7; clone_size: .; d_call: .; cdr3_nt: TGCGCCAGCACCGAAGGTGGGGGCGCGGGTTACGAGCAGTACTTC; cdr3_aa: CASTEGGGAGYEQYF
v_call: TRBV28; j_call: TRBJ1-6; clone_size: many; d_call: TRBD1; cdr3_nt: TGTGCCAGCAGTCCCGGGACAGGGAGGGTTAATTCACCCCTCCACTTT; cdr3_aa: CASSPGTGRVNSPLHF
v_call: TRBV27; j_call: TRBJ1-5; clone_size: many; d_call: .; cdr3_nt: TGTGCCAGCAGCGTTAAGGGACAGCCCCAGCATTTT; cdr3_aa: CASSVKGQPQHF
v_call: TRBV5-1; j_call: TRBJ2-7; clone_size: .; d_call: TRBD2; cdr3_nt: TGCGCCAGCAGCTTCTCACTAGCGGATTACGAGCAGTACTTC; cdr3_aa: CASSFSLADYEQYF
v_call: TRBV28; j_call: TRBJ1-2; clone_size: many; d_call: TRBD1; cdr3_nt: TGTGCCAGCAGTTTACCCCTAAGGACAGGGCCCTATGGCTACACCTTC; cdr3_aa: CASSLPLRTGPYGYTF
v_call: TRBV30; j_call: TRBJ2-5; clone_size: many; d_call: .; cdr3_nt: TGTGCCTGGAGTGGAAACAGGGCACCAAAAGAGACCCAGTACTTC; cdr3_aa: CAWSGNRAPKETQYF
v_call: TRBV29-1; j_call: TRBJ2-1; clone_size: .; d_call: TRBD1; cdr3_nt: TGCAGCGGGTTGTGGGACAGGGGGGACAATGAGCAGTTCTTC; cdr3_aa: CSGLWDRGDNEQFF
v_call: TRBV20-1; j_call: TRBJ2-7; clone_size: many; d_call: .; cdr3_nt: TGCAGTGCTATGACGGACGCCTACGAGCAGTACTTC; cdr3_aa: CSAMTDAYEQYF
v_call: TRBV20-1; j_call: TRBJ1-5; clone_size: few; d_call: TRBD1; cdr3_nt: TGCAGTGGTAGGGACAGTATTAGCAATCAGCCCCAGCATTTT; cdr3_aa: CSGRDSISNQPQHF
v_call: TRBV9; j_call: TRBJ2-2; clone_size: few; d_call: .; cdr3_nt: TGTGCCAGCAGCAAGGGACAACGGGGCACCGGGGAGCTGTTTTTT; cdr3_aa: CASSKGQRGTGELFF
v_call: TRBV27; j_call: TRBJ2-4; clone_size: few; d_call: TRBD2; cdr3_nt: TGTGCCAGCAGCCCAGGACTAGCGGGAGTTAACATTCAGTACTTC; cdr3_aa: CASSPGLAGVNIQYF
v_call: TRBV11-2; j_call: TRBJ2-2; clone_size: .; d_call: TRBD2; cdr3_nt: TGTGCCAGCAGCTCCTCCGGGACTAGCGCCGGGGAGCTGTTTTTT; cdr3_aa: CASSSSGTSAGELFF
v_call: TRBV11-2; j_call: TRBJ2-1; clone_size: .; d_call: TRBD2; cdr3_nt: TGTGCCAGCAGTCAAGGGACTAGCAATGAGCAGTTCTTC; cdr3_aa: CASSQGTSNEQFF
v_call: TRBV28; j_call: TRBJ2-7; clone_size: many; d_call: .; cdr3_nt: TGTGCCAGCAGTGGAAGCGGCTCCTACGAGCAGTACTTC; cdr3_aa: CASSGSGSYEQYF
v_call: TRBV4-1; j_call: TRBJ1-5; clone_size: .; d_call: .; cdr3_nt: TGCGCCAGCAGCCGGGCGAGGAATCAGCCCCAGCATTTT; cdr3_aa: CASSRARNQPQHF
v_call: TRBV30; j_call: TRBJ1-5; clone_size: many; d_call: TRBD1; cdr3_nt: TGTGCCTGGAGTCGAGACAGGGACTCCGATCAGCCCCAGCATTTT; cdr3_aa: CAWSRDRDSDQPQHF
v_call: TRBV28; j_call: TRBJ2-4; clone_size: many; d_call: .; cdr3_nt: TGTGCCAGCAGTCCCCAGAGTGTCCTAGCCAAAAACATTCAGTACTTC; cdr3_aa: CASSPQSVLAKNIQYF
v_call: TRBV6-1; j_call: TRBJ1-5; clone_size: many; d_call: .; cdr3_nt: TGTGCCAGCAGTGGACAGTTAAATCAGCCCCAGCATTTT; cdr3_aa: CASSGQLNQPQHF
v_call: TRBV29-1; j_call: TRBJ2-5; clone_size: many; d_call: .; cdr3_nt: TGCAGCGCCGAGGCCGGGACCCAAGAGACCCAGTACTTC; cdr3_aa: CSAEAGTQETQYF
v_call: TRBV9; j_call: TRBJ2-7; clone_size: .; d_call: TRBD1; cdr3_nt: TGTGCCAGCAGCGTAGTTCAGGGGGCCGAGCAGTACTTC; cdr3_aa: CASSVVQGAEQYF
v_call: TRBV20-1; j_call: TRBJ2-7; clone_size: many; d_call: TRBD2; cdr3_nt: TGCAGTGCTCTGCTAGCGGGAGGGTCCTACGAGCAGTACTTC; cdr3_aa: CSALLAGGSYEQYF
v_call: TRBV28; j_call: TRBJ2-5; clone_size: once; d_call: .; cdr3_nt: TGTGCCAGCAGCTCCGGACAGGGGGTGTCTAGCGGGAGTGAGACCCAGTACTTC; cdr3_aa: CASSSGQGVSSGSETQYF
v_call: TRBV2; j_call: TRBJ2-7; clone_size: many; d_call: TRBD2; cdr3_nt: TGTGCCAGCAGTGAAGCAAGCCTAGCGGACTACGAGCAGTACTTC; cdr3_aa: CASSEASLADYEQYF
v_call: TRBV28; j_call: TRBJ1-2; clone_size: many; d_call: .; cdr3_nt: TGTGCCAGCAGGGAGACACTCCCCCGGGGTGATGGCTACACCTTC; cdr3_aa: CASRETLPRGDGYTF
v_call: TRBV29-1; j_call: TRBJ2-7; clone_size: many; d_call: .; cdr3_nt: TGCAGCGCTTCCGGAGACACCTACGAGCAGTACTTC; cdr3_aa: CSASGDTYEQYF